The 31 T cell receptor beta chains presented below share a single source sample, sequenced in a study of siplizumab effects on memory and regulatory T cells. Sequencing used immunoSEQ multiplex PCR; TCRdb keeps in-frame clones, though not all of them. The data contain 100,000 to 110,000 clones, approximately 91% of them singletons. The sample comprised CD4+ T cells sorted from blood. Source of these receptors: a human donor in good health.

Here the CDR3 DNA reads TGCGCCAGCAGCCACACCCCTTGGACAGCAGGTGCAACTAATGAAAAACTGTTTTTT. Translated: CASSHTPWTAGATNEKLFF. V and J are TRBV5-1 and TRBJ1-4; tentatively, D is TRBD1 (6 bases). There are 19 residues in the CDR3. The germline V and J ends were trimmed by 4 bases and 0 bases, with 22 bases remaining between them. Germline assignment: CDR1 SGHRS and CDR2 YFSETQ.

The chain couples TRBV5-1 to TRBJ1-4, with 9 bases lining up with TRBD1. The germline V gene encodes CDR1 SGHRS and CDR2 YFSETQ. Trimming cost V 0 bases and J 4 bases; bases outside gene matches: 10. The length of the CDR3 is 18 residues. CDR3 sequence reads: CASSLAPGQGSGNEKLFF. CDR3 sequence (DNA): TGCGCCAGCAGCTTGGCCCCGGGACAGGGATCGGGTAATGAAAAACTGTTTTTT.

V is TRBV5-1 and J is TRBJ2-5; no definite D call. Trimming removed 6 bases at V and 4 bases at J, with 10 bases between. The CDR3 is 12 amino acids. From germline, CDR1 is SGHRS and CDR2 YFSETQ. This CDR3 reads CASTPSGETQYF. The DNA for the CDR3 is TGCGCCAGCACCCCATCCGGAGAGACCCAGTACTTC.

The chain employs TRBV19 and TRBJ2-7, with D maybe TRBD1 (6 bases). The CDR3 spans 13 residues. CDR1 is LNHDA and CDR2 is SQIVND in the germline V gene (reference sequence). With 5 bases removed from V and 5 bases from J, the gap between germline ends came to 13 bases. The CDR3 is CASSQQQGNEQYF. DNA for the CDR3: TGTGCCAGTAGTCAACAACAGGGTAACGAGCAGTACTTC.

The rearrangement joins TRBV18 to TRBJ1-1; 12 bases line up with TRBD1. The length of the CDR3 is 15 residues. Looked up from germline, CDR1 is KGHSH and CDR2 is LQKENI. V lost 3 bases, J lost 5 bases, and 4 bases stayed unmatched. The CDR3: CASSPGTGGDTEAFF. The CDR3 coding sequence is TGTGCCAGCTCACCTGGGACAGGGGGCGATACTGAAGCTTTCTTT.

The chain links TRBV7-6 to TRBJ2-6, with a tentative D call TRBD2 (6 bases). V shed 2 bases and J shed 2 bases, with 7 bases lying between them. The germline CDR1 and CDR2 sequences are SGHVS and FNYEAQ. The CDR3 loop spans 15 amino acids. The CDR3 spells CASSLPSAGANVLTF. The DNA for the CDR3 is TGTGCCAGCAGCTTACCTAGCGCTGGGGCCAACGTCCTGACTTTC.

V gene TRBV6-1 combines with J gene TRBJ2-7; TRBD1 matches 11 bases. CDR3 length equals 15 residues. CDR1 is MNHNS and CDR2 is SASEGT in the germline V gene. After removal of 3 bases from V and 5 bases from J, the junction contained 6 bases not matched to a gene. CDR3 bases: TGTGCCAGCAGTGATCAAGGGGACAGGGGGAACGAGCAGTACTTC. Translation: CASSDQGDRGNEQYF.

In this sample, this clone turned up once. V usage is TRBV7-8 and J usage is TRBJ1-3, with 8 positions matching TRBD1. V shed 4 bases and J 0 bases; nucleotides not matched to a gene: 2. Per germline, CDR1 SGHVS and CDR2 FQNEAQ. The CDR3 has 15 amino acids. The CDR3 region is CASSSGTGSGNTIYF. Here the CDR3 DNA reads TGTGCCAGCAGCTCAGGGACAGGCTCTGGAAACACCATATATTTT.

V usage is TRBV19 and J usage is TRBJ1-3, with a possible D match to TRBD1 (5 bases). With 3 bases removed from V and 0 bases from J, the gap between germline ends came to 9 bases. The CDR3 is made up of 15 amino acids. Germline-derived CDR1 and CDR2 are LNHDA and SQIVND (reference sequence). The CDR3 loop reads CASSIDSFSGNTIYF. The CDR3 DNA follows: TGTGCCAGTAGTATCGACAGCTTCTCTGGAAACACCATATATTTT.

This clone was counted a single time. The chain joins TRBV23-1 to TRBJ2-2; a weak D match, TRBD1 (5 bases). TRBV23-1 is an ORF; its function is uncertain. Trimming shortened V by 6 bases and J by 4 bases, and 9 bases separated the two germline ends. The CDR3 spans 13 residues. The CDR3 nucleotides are TGCGCCAGCAGAAGGGGCAGCACCGGGGAGCTGTTTTTT. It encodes CASRRGSTGELFF.

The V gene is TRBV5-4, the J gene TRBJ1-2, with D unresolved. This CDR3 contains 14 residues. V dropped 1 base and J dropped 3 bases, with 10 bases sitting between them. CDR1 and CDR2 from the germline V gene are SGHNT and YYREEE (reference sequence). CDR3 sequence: CASSLRGRDYGYTF. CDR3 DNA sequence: TGTGCCAGCAGCTTGCGGGGAAGGGACTATGGCTACACCTTC.

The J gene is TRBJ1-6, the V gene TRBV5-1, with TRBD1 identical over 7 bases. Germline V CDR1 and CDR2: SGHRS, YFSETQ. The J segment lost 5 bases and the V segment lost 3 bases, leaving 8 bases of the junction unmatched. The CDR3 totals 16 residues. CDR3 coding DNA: TGCGCCAGCAGCTCAACAGGGGTGGGGAATAATTCACCCCTCCACTTT. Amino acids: CASSSTGVGNNSPLHF.

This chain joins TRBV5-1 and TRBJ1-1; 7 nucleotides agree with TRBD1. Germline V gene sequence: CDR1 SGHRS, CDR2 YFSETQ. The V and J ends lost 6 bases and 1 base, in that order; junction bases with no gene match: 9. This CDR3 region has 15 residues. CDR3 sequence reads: CASTEDRVRNTEAFF. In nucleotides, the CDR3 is TGCGCCAGCACCGAAGACAGGGTCAGGAACACTGAAGCTTTCTTT.

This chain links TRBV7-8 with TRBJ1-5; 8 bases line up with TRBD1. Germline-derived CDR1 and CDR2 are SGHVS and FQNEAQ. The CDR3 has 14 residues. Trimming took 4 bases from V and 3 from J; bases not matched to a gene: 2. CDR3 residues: CASSWDRINQPQHF. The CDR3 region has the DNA TGTGCCAGCAGCTGGGACAGGATCAATCAGCCCCAGCATTTT.

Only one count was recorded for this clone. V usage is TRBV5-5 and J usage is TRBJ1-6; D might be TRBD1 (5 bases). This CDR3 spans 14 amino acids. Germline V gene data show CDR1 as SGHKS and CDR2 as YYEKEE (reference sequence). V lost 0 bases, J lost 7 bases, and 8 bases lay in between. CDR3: CASSLGQPNSPLHF. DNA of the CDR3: TGTGCCAGCAGCTTGGGACAGCCAAATTCACCCCTCCACTTT. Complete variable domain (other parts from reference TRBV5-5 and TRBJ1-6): DAGVTQSPTHLIKTRGQQVTLRCSPISGHKSVSWYQQVLGQGPQFIFQYYEKEERGRGNFPDRFSARQFPNYSSELNVNALLLGDSALYLCASSLGQPNSPLHFGNGTRLTVT.

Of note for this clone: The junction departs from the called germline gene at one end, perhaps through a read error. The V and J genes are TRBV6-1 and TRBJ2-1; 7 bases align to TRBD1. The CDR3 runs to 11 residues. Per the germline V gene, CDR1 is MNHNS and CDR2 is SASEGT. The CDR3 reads CASSPGGRELF. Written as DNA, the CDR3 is TGTGCCAGCAGCCCAGGGGGTAGAGAGCTCTTC.

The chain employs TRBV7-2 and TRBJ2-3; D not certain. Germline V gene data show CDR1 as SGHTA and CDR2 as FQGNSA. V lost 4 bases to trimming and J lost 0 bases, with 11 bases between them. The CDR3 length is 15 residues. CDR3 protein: CASSSSGISTDTQYF. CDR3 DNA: TGTGCCAGCAGCTCGTCGGGTATTAGCACAGATACGCAGTATTTT.

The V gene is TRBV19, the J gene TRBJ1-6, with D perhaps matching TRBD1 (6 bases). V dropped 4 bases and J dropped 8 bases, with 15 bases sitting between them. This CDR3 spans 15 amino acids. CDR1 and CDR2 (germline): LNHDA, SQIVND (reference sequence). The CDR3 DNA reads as TGTGCCAGTAGTACGGCGACAGGAACCTATTCACCCCTCCACTTT. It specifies CASSTATGTYSPLHF. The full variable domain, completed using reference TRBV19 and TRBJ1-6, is DGGITQSPKYLFRKEGQNVTLSCEQNLNHDAMYWYRQDPGQGLRLIYYSQIVNDFQKGDIAEGYSVSREKKESFPLTVTSAQKNPTAFYLCASSTATGTYSPLHFGNGTRLTVT.

CDR3 sequence (DNA): TGTGCCAGCAGCAGAGCTAGCGGGGGGACCCCATGGGGGGAGCTGTTTTTT. Residues: CASSRASGGTPWGELFF. This sequence joins TRBV7-2 and TRBJ2-2; 11 bases agree with TRBD2. V lost 5 bases, J lost 8 bases, and 13 bases stayed unmatched. The CDR3 is 17 residues long. Germline V gives CDR1 SGHTA, CDR2 FQGNSA. The whole variable domain, filled in from reference TRBV7-2 and TRBJ2-2, reads GAGVSQSPSNKVTEKGKDVELRCDPISGHTALYWYRQSLGQGLEFLIYFQGNSAPDKSGLPSDRFSAERTGGSVSTLTIQRTQQEDSAVYLCASSRASGGTPWGELFFGEGSRLTVL.

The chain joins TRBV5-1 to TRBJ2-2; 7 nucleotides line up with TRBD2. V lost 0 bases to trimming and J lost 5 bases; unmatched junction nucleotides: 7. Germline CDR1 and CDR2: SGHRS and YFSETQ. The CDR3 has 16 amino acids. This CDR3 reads CASSLAAGGGTGELFF. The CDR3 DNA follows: TGCGCCAGCAGCTTGGCGGCAGGCGGGGGTACCGGGGAGCTGTTTTTT.

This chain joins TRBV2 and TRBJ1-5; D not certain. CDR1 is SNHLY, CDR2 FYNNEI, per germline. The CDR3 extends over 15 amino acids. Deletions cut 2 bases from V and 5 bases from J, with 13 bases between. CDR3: CASSEYGQPYQPQHF. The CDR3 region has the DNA TGTGCCAGCAGTGAATATGGTCAGCCTTATCAGCCCCAGCATTTT.

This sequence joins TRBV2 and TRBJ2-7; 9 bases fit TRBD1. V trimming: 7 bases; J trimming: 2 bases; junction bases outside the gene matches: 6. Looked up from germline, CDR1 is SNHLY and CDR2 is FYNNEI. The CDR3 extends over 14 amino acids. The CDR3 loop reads CASNRNRGPYEQYF. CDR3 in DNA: TGTGCCAGCAATCGGAACAGGGGGCCCTACGAGCAGTACTTC.

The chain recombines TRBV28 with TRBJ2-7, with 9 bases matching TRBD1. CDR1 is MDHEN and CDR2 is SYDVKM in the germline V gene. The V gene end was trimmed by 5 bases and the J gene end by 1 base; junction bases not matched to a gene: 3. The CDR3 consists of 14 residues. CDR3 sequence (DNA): TGTGCCAGCAGTAAGGGACAGGGTTCCTACGAGCAGTACTTC. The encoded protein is CASSKGQGSYEQYF. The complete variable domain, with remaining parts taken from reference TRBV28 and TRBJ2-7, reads DVKVTQSSRYLVKRTGEKVFLECVQDMDHENMFWYRQDPGLGLRLIYFSYDVKMKEKGDIPEGYSVSREKKERFSLILESASTNQTSMYLCASSKGQGSYEQYFGPGTRLTVT.

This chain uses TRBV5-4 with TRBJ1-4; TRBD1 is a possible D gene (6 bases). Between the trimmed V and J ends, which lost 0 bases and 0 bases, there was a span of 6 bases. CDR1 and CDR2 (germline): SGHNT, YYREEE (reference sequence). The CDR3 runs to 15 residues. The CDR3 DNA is TGTGCCAGCAGCTTGGAGGGGGCAACTAATGAAAAACTGTTTTTT. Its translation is CASSLEGATNEKLFF.

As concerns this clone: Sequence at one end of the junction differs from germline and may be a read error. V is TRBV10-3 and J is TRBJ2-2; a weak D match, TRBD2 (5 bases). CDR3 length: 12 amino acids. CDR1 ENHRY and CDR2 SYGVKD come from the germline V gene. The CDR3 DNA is TGTGCCTTCAGACCGGAGGCCGGGGAGCTGTTTTTT. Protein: CAFRPEAGELFF.

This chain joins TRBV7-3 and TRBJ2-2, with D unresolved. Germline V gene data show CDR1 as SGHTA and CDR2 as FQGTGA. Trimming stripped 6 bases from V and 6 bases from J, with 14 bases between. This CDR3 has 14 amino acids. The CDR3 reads CASSFRVLPGELFF. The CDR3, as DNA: TGTGCCAGCAGTTTCCGAGTTCTTCCCGGGGAGCTGTTTTTT.

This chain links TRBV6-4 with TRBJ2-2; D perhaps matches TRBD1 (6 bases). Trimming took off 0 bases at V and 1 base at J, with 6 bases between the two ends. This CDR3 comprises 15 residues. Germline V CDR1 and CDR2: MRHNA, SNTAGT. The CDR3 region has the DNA TGTGCCAGCAGTGACTCGACAGGGAACACCGGGGAGCTGTTTTTT. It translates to CASSDSTGNTGELFF.

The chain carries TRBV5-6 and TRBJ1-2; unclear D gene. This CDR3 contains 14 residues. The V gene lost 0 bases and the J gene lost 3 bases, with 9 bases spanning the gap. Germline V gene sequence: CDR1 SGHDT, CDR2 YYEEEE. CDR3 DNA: TGTGCCAGCAGCTTGGGTTGGAAGGACTATGGCTACACCTTC. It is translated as CASSLGWKDYGYTF.

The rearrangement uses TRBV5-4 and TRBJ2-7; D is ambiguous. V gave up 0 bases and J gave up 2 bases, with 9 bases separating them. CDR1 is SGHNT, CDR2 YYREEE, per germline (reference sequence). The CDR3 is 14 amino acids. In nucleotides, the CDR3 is TGTGCCAGCAGCTTGGATGTCGGCCCCTACGAGCAGTACTTC. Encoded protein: CASSLDVGPYEQYF.

CDR3 in DNA: TGTGCCAGCAGCCGAAGGGCCGGAACGAATGAAAAACTGTTTTTT. Translated, it gives CASSRRAGTNEKLFF. The chain recombines TRBV5-6 with TRBJ1-4, with D unresolved. The CDR3 runs 15 residues. Per germline, CDR1 SGHDT and CDR2 YYEEEE. V shed 4 bases and J shed 5 bases, with 15 bases lying between them.

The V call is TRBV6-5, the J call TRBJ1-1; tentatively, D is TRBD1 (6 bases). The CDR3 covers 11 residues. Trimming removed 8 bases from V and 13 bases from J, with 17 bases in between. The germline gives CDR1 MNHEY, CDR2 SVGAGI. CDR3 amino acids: CASHSRDTGFF. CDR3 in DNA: TGTGCCAGCCACTCCCGGGACACGGGTTTCTTT.